A single sample is the source of the 23 T cell receptor beta chains below, sequenced in a study of blood T cell repertoires in COVID-19. Here immunoSEQ multiplex PCR was the method, and the copy in TCRdb shows in-frame clones only, minus some. The sample records fewer than 300,000 clones, 70% to 85% being singletons. Material: peripheral blood. The source of these receptors is a human donor with COVID-19, enrolled during active disease. The donor label of this sample is uncertain.

This chain joins TRBV11-3 and TRBJ2-7, with a tentative D call TRBD2 (6 bases). CDR3 length: 13 residues. V was trimmed by 4 bases and J by 3 bases, leaving 10 bases between them. Germline V CDR1 and CDR2: SGHNT, YENEEA. The CDR3 DNA follows: TGTGCCAGCAGCTCCCCGACTAGCTACGAGCAGTACTTC. Its translation is CASSSPTSYEQYF.

This clone occurred a few times. Other nucleotide sequences from this sample produce the same CDR3. The chain carries TRBV19 and TRBJ1-1; perhaps TRBD1 as D (5 bases). From germline, CDR1 is LNHDA and CDR2 SQIVND (reference sequence). The germline V and J ends were trimmed by 2 bases and 5 bases, with 9 bases remaining between them. The CDR3 loop spans 13 amino acids. Written as DNA, the CDR3 is TGTGCCAGTAGTATACAGGGTTCGACTGAAGCTTTCTTT. This sequence encodes CASSIQGSTEAFF. Together with reference TRBV19 and TRBJ1-1, the CDR3 gives the full variable domain: DGGITQSPKYLFRKEGQNVTLSCEQNLNHDAMYWYRQDPGQGLRLIYYSQIVNDFQKGDIAEGYSVSREKKESFPLTVTSAQKNPTAFYLCASSIQGSTEAFFGQGTRLTVV.

The DNA for the CDR3 is TGTGCCTGGAGTGCACAGGGGAATTCACCCCTCCACTTT. This sequence encodes CAWSAQGNSPLHF. The chain links TRBV30 to TRBJ1-6, with 7 bases fitting TRBD1. Germline lookup yields CDR1 GTSNPN and CDR2 SVGIG (reference sequence). V was clipped by 1 base and J by 7 bases; unmatched bases: 1. There are 13 residues in the CDR3.

V is TRBV2 and J is TRBJ1-2; the D gene is possibly TRBD1 (6 bases). Germline lookup yields CDR1 SNHLY and CDR2 FYNNEI. This CDR3 region has 11 residues. The V end lost 7 bases, the J end lost 8 bases, and 11 bases lay between the germline ends. The CDR3 spells CASTRGRGYTF. The CDR3 DNA follows: TGTGCCAGCACCAGGGGAAGAGGCTACACCTTC.

The V gene is TRBV6-5, the J gene TRBJ1-1, with 7 bases matching TRBD1. Germline CDR1 is MNHEY and CDR2 is SVGAGI. This CDR3 has 14 amino acids. V was clipped by 6 bases and J by 3 bases; unmatched bases: 7. CDR3 coding DNA: TGTGCCAGCAGGAAGGGGGCGCGGGACACTGAAGCTTTCTTT. Translated: CASRKGARDTEAFF.

V is TRBV11-2 and J is TRBJ2-5, with 10 bases lining up with TRBD1. The CDR3 spans 13 residues. Trimming cost V 6 bases and J 4 bases; bases outside gene matches: 2. The germline V gene has CDR1 SGHAT and CDR2 FQNNGV. The CDR3 nucleotides are TGTGCCAGCAGTCGGACAGGGGGAGAGACCCAGTACTTC. Translation: CASSRTGGETQYF.

This sequence joins TRBV25-1 and TRBJ1-1; no firm D call. The CDR3 runs 15 residues. The germline V and J ends were trimmed by 2 bases and 4 bases, with 14 bases remaining between them. Germline V gene sequence: CDR1 MGHDK, CDR2 SYGVNS. The CDR3 region is CASSERVGVGTEAFF. CDR3 nucleotide sequence: TGTGCCAGCAGTGAACGTGTGGGCGTCGGCACTGAAGCTTTCTTT.

This clone is a singleton in its sample. The chain links TRBV3-1 (or the pseudogene TRBV3-2) to TRBJ2-1, with 13 positions matching TRBD2. Trimming took 4 bases from V and 5 from J; bases not matched to a gene: 8. Germline V gives CDR1 LGHDT, CDR2 YNNKEL (reference sequence). The CDR3 loop spans 17 amino acids. CDR3 amino acids: CASSRPAGLAGDNEQFF. Here the CDR3 DNA reads TGTGCCAGCAGCCGACCTGCAGGACTAGCGGGAGACAATGAGCAGTTCTTC.

The DNA for the CDR3 is TGTGCCAGTAGTCAGAGGTTTGGAAACACCATATATTTT. Its protein product is CASSQRFGNTIYF. The gene calls are TRBV19 and TRBJ1-3; no reliable D call. Germline CDR1 and CDR2: LNHDA and SQIVND (reference sequence). Trimming stripped 5 bases from V and 3 bases from J, with 8 bases between. The CDR3 consists of 13 residues.

The chain recombines TRBV19 with TRBJ1-5; D gene uncertain. Germline V gives CDR1 LNHDA, CDR2 SQIVND (reference sequence). The CDR3 loop spans 16 amino acids. V lost 2 bases and J 5 bases, leaving 16 bases between the germline ends. CDR3 amino acids: CASSIYHGRPDQPQHF. CDR3 bases: TGTGCCAGTAGTATATACCACGGGAGGCCGGATCAGCCCCAGCATTTT.

This clone appeared a few times. The chain employs TRBV7-3 and TRBJ1-3, with 8 bases aligning to TRBD1. Germline assignment: CDR1 SGHTA and CDR2 FQGTGA. The CDR3 consists of 15 residues. The junction had 4 bases not matched to a gene; V was cut back by 3 bases and J by 3 bases. The DNA of the CDR3 is TGTGCCAGCAGCTTGCAGGGGGCTCGTGGAAACACCATATATTTT. Encoded protein: CASSLQGARGNTIYF.

The V and J genes are TRBV2 and TRBJ2-3; 9 bases are shared with TRBD2. CDR1 SNHLY and CDR2 FYNNEI come from the germline V gene. V was clipped by 4 bases and J by 5 bases; unmatched bases: 7. The CDR3 length is 15 residues. Written as DNA, the CDR3 is TGTGCCAGCAGTGGCATAGCGGGAGTAAAAGATACGCAGTATTTT. The encoded protein is CASSGIAGVKDTQYF.

V and J are TRBV28 and TRBJ1-3; maybe TRBD1 (6 bases). The V gene lost 6 bases and the J gene lost 0 bases, with 18 bases spanning the gap. This CDR3 is 17 amino acids long. The germline gives CDR1 MDHEN, CDR2 SYDVKM. This chain's CDR3 is CASSSVGGLNSGNTIYF. The DNA of the CDR3 is TGTGCCAGCAGCTCAGTCGGGGGGCTGAACTCTGGAAACACCATATATTTT.

This clone was seen more than once but under ten times. The genes are TRBV28 and TRBJ2-3, with TRBD1 identical over 9 bases. The CDR3 has 15 amino acids. V gave up 5 bases and J gave up 5 bases; unmatched junction bases: 8. Looked up from germline, CDR1 is MDHEN and CDR2 is SYDVKM. The CDR3, as DNA: TGTGCCAGCAGTACCACAGGGGGCGCGCTAGATACGCAGTATTTT. Amino acid sequence: CASSTTGGALDTQYF.

The chain is built from TRBV6-1 and TRBJ1-4; no definite D call. The CDR3 is made up of 15 amino acids. V dropped 1 base and J dropped 8 bases, with 14 bases sitting between them. The V gene's germline CDR1 is MNHNS and CDR2 SASEGT. CDR3 sequence reads: CASSEEVTITEKLFF. The CDR3 region has the DNA TGTGCCAGCAGTGAAGAGGTGACTATAACCGAAAAACTGTTTTTT.

V usage is TRBV28 and J usage is TRBJ1-5; 7 nucleotides line up with TRBD1. V gave up 6 bases and J gave up 5 bases; unmatched junction bases: 4. CDR3 length: 13 amino acids. Germline V lookup: CDR1 MDHEN, CDR2 SYDVKM. The CDR3 DNA reads TGTGCCAGCAGGAAAGACAGGGATCAGCCCCAGCATTTT. Its translation: CASRKDRDQPQHF.

This clone was counted a single time. The rearrangement uses TRBV27 and TRBJ1-4; 7 nucleotides align to TRBD1. Germline lookup yields CDR1 MNHEY and CDR2 SMNVEV (reference sequence). The CDR3 is made up of 15 amino acids. V gave up 6 bases and J gave up 8 bases; unmatched junction bases: 12. The CDR3 reads CASRKTQGSGEKLFF. CDR3 in DNA: TGTGCCAGCAGAAAAACACAGGGGTCTGGGGAAAAACTGTTTTTT.

The V call is TRBV28, the J call TRBJ1-5; D gene uncertain. V was trimmed by 6 bases and J by 0 bases, leaving 12 bases between them. The germline V gene encodes CDR1 MDHEN and CDR2 SYDVKM. The CDR3 totals 15 residues. The CDR3 is CASRDGSYSNQPQHF. The CDR3 nucleotides read TGTGCCAGCAGGGACGGGAGTTATAGCAATCAGCCCCAGCATTTT.

The chain links TRBV11-3 to TRBJ2-5, with a tentative D call TRBD2 (5 bases). The CDR3 has 15 residues. Germline values: CDR1 SGHNT, CDR2 YENEEA. Deletions cut 4 bases from V and 5 bases from J, with 17 bases between. The DNA for the CDR3 is TGTGCCAGCAGCTCCCCGGAGCGGACGGGGGAGACCCAGTACTTC. It specifies CASSSPERTGETQYF.

The chain recombines TRBV5-1 with TRBJ2-4, with TRBD1 matching 11 bases. Germline-derived CDR1 and CDR2 are SGHRS and YFSETQ. The length of the CDR3 is 16 residues. The junction had 3 bases not matched to a gene; V was cut back by 2 bases and J by 2 bases. The CDR3 sequence is CASSFGQGASKNIQYF. The CDR3 DNA reads TGCGCCAGCAGCTTTGGACAGGGGGCTTCCAAAAACATTCAGTACTTC.

There are a few counts of this clone. The rearrangement uses TRBV28 and TRBJ1-1; maybe TRBD1 (6 bases). The CDR3 totals 14 residues. Trimming took 5 bases from V and 8 from J, leaving 18 bases between them. The germline V gene has CDR1 MDHEN and CDR2 SYDVKM. CDR3 sequence: CASSPGGGRPEAFF. The CDR3 DNA reads as TGTGCCAGCAGTCCCGGGGGGGGCCGCCCCGAAGCTTTCTTT.

V gene TRBV6-6 combines with J gene TRBJ2-7; possibly TRBD2 for D (6 bases). The CDR3 extends over 16 amino acids. CDR1 is MNHNY, CDR2 SVGAGI, per germline (reference sequence). Trimming pared 6 bases from V and 1 base from J, leaving 19 bases between. The CDR3 sequence: CASRAPGGRRSYEQYF. The DNA of the CDR3 is TGTGCCAGCAGAGCCCCAGGAGGGCGGCGTTCCTACGAGCAGTACTTC.

This clone was observed at least ten times. The genes are TRBV2 and TRBJ2-7; D gene uncertain. The germline V and J ends were trimmed by 0 bases and 3 bases, with 6 bases remaining between them. CDR3 length: 13 amino acids. CDR1 is SNHLY and CDR2 is FYNNEI in the germline V gene. CDR3 sequence: CASSEAFLYEQYF. In DNA, the CDR3 is TGTGCCAGCAGTGAAGCCTTCCTCTACGAGCAGTACTTC.